One and the same sample provided the 27 T cell receptor beta chains below, sequenced in a study of type 1 and type 2 diabetes patients. Genomic DNA was the PCR template. Amplification of the beta chain CDR3 used 30 forward and 13 reverse multiplex primers. MiXCR, applied by TCRdb to the multiplex PCR reads, yields one record per CDR3 protein. Of 270,000 or so distinct CDR3 sequences listed, over 45% are singletons. The source material was peripheral blood mononuclear cells (PBMCs). All receptors derive from a man aged 18 to 30 with type 2 diabetes.

The J gene is TRBJ1-1, the V gene TRBV5-1; TRBD1 agrees at 7 bases. CDR3 length equals 13 residues. The germline gives CDR1 SGHRS, CDR2 YFSETQ. Losses at the gene ends were 5 bases for V and 7 bases for J; bases not matched to a gene: 8. Here the CDR3 DNA reads TGCGCCAGCAGATATGACAGGGCGGGTGAAGCTTTCTTT. Its protein product is CASRYDRAGEAFF.

This rearrangement joins TRBV6-1 to TRBJ1-2; 7 bases match TRBD1. Per the germline V gene, CDR1 is MNHNS and CDR2 is SASEGT. The V gene end was trimmed by 6 bases and the J gene end by 0 bases; junction bases not matched to a gene: 4. This CDR3 spans 14 amino acids. For the CDR3, the DNA is TGTGCCAGCAGCCGACAGGGACCTAACTATGGCTACACCTTC. It is translated as CASSRQGPNYGYTF.

The chain uses TRBV7-8 and TRBJ1-2, with D maybe TRBD1 (6 bases). Trimming stripped 6 bases from V and 13 bases from J, with 30 bases between. The CDR3 sequence is 16 residues long. Germline CDR1 reads SGHVS; CDR2 reads FQNEAQ. Written as DNA, the CDR3 is TGTGCCAGCAGGGTGACCGGGACACCCACTTCTTATAGCATCACCTTC. It codes for CASRVTGTPTSYSITF.

This clonotype is medium-sized by share. V is TRBV2 and J is TRBJ2-7; 7 bases map to TRBD1. Germline lookup yields CDR1 SNHLY and CDR2 FYNNEI. V shed 8 bases, J shed 4 bases, and the junction held 8 bases outside the gene matches. The CDR3 is 13 residues long. The CDR3 here is CASGQGRGYEQYF. The DNA of the CDR3 is TGTGCCAGCGGGCAGGGCAGGGGGTACGAGCAGTACTTC. The full variable domain, in which reference TRBV2 and TRBJ2-7 provide the parts outside the CDR3, is EPEVTQTPSHQVTQMGQEVILRCVPISNHLYFYWYRQILGQKVEFLVSFYNNEISEKSEIFDDQFSVERPDGSNFTLKIRSTKLEDSAMYFCASGQGRGYEQYFGPGTRLTVT.

In regard to this clonotype: A much larger clone sits a single nucleotide away, making a read error possible. This chain uses TRBV10-2 with TRBJ1-6; D gene unclear. This CDR3 is built from 12 residues. Germline V lookup: CDR1 WSHSY, CDR2 SAAADI. CDR3 in amino acids: CASSIEDSPPHF. DNA of the CDR3: TGCGCCAGCAGCATCGAGGATTCACCCCCCCACTTT.

J is TRBJ2-1 and V is TRBV19, with D possibly matching TRBD1 (6 bases). Germline lookup yields CDR1 LNHDA and CDR2 SQIVND (reference sequence). The CDR3 is 16 amino acids. V was cut by 6 bases and J by 8 bases, with 23 bases left in between. CDR3 amino acids: CASSLSTGSVFDEQFF. CDR3 in DNA: TGTGCCAGTAGCCTATCGACAGGTTCAGTGTTCGATGAGCAGTTCTTC.

This clonotype came up many times. V usage is TRBV11-1 and J usage is TRBJ2-2; tentative D call: TRBD1 (6 bases). Trimming took 5 bases from V and 9 from J, leaving 19 bases between them. Germline CDR1 SGHAT, CDR2 FQDESV (reference sequence). The CDR3 extends over 15 amino acids. In nucleotides, the CDR3 is TGTGCCAGCAGCCCCTTCTCCGCTGACAGGCGGGAGCTGTTTTTT. Protein product: CASSPFSADRRELFF.

The chain is built from TRBV9 and TRBJ2-7, with 7 bases identical to TRBD1. Germline lookup yields CDR1 SGDLS and CDR2 YYNGEE. V trimming: 4 bases; J trimming: 3 bases; junction bases outside the gene matches: 10. The CDR3 runs to 15 residues. The CDR3, as DNA: TGTGCCAGCAGCCTTACCACCGGGACAGTCTACGAGCAGTACTTC. Translated: CASSLTTGTVYEQYF.

V and J are TRBV20-1 and TRBJ2-7, with 9 bases lining up with TRBD1. With 5 bases clipped from V and 3 bases from J, the junction kept 8 bases outside the gene matches. Germline lookup yields CDR1 DFQATT and CDR2 SNEGSKA (reference sequence). The length of the CDR3 is 14 residues. The CDR3 region is CSADKGQGVYEQYF. The CDR3 DNA is TGCAGTGCTGATAAGGGACAGGGAGTCTACGAGCAGTACTTC.

This clonotype was seen repeatedly, ten times or more. The rearrangement links TRBV25-1 to TRBJ2-1, with D tentatively TRBD2 (6 bases). Germline lookup yields CDR1 MGHDK and CDR2 SYGVNS. The length of the CDR3 is 12 residues. CDR3: CATGSTYNEQFF. The CDR3 nucleotides are TGTGCTACCGGGAGTACCTACAATGAGCAGTTCTTC.

This chain joins TRBV6-2 or TRBV6-3 and TRBJ2-6; the D is unclear. In germline, CDR1 is MNHEY, CDR2 SVGEGT. The CDR3 is made up of 15 amino acids. V shed 8 bases and J shed 3 bases, with 14 bases lying between them. CDR3 in DNA: TGTGCCAGCGGCCCAGGAGTAAGTGGGGCCAACGTCCTGACTTTC. Its translation is CASGPGVSGANVLTF.

The V and J genes are TRBV19 and TRBJ2-5; D is unresolved. The ends were cut back, 9 bases at V and 1 base at J, with 9 bases in the middle. Germline assignment: CDR1 LNHDA and CDR2 SQIVND (reference sequence). The CDR3 is made up of 12 amino acids. The CDR3 sequence: CASLDRQETQYF. The CDR3 nucleotides are TGTGCCAGCCTCGATCGCCAAGAGACCCAGTACTTC.

The chain links TRBV27 to TRBJ2-2; 11 nucleotides match TRBD2. There are 14 residues in the CDR3. CDR1 MNHEY and CDR2 SMNVEV come from the germline V gene (reference sequence). V was clipped by 6 bases and J by 5 bases; unmatched bases: 2. CDR3 coding DNA: TGTGCCAGCAGACTAGCGGGGGAAACCGGGGAGCTGTTTTTT. This encodes CASRLAGETGELFF.

This clonotype came up a few times. The chain carries TRBV19 and TRBJ1-4; perhaps TRBD1 as D (5 bases). Looked up from germline, CDR1 is LNHDA and CDR2 is SQIVND (reference sequence). V lost 6 bases to trimming and J lost 5 bases, with 16 bases between them. This CDR3 has 15 residues. CDR3 residues: CASRPRQSLNEKLFF. Written as DNA, the CDR3 is TGTGCCAGTAGGCCCAGACAGTCCCTAAATGAAAAACTGTTTTTT.

To note about this clonotype: With a much larger clone just one base away, this may be a read error. The chain combines TRBV10-3 with TRBJ2-5; tentatively, D is TRBD2 (6 bases). The CDR3 is 13 amino acids. Germline V gene data show CDR1 as ENHRY and CDR2 as SYGVKD. CDR3 residues: CAISETGEETRYF. The CDR3 DNA reads as TGTGCCATCAGTGAAACGGGAGAAGAGACCCGGTACTTC.

This clonotype was seen a handful of times. This rearrangement joins TRBV6-5 to TRBJ1-2, with no clear D. CDR1 MNHEY and CDR2 SVGAGI come from the germline V gene. This CDR3 contains 14 residues. Trimming removed 5 bases from V and 0 bases from J, with 10 bases in between. The DNA for the CDR3 is TGTGCCAGCAGTGTTCACTCCGCTAACTATGGCTACACCTTC. This gives the protein CASSVHSANYGYTF.

This clonotype is a singleton in its sample. The chain joins TRBV28 to TRBJ1-5; 11 nucleotides agree with TRBD1. The V and J ends lost 3 bases and 7 bases, in that order; junction bases with no gene match: 2. Germline V CDR1 and CDR2: MDHEN, SYDVKM. The CDR3 is 14 amino acids. Written as DNA, the CDR3 is TGTGCCAGCAGTTTTGGACAGGGGGCCCAGCCCCAGCATTTT. Translation gives CASSFGQGAQPQHF.

This clonotype was found a few times. This chain links TRBV6-5 with TRBJ2-1; tentative D call: TRBD2 (5 bases). Germline CDR1 MNHEY, CDR2 SVGAGI. This CDR3 has 13 amino acids. Deletions cut 5 bases from V and 3 bases from J, with 8 bases between. CDR3 in DNA: TGTGCCAGCAGTGGAGGCAGCTACAATGAGCAGTTCTTC. This codes for CASSGGSYNEQFF.

This clonotype was found a few times. A junction boundary mismatches the germline segment, possibly from a read error. The gene calls are TRBV15 and TRBJ1-2; a weak D match, TRBD1 (6 bases). From germline, CDR1 is LNHNV and CDR2 YYDKDF (reference sequence). CDR3 size: 15 residues. The CDR3 here is CATSRGGQTNYGYTF. In nucleotides, the CDR3 is TGTGCTACCAGCAGGGGCGGACAGACTAACTATGGCTACACCTTC.

The chain carries TRBV30 and TRBJ2-2; 7 nucleotides agree with TRBD1. CDR1 and CDR2 from the germline V gene are GTSNPN and SVGIG (reference sequence). The V segment lost 2 bases and the J segment 0 bases; nucleotides outside the gene matches: 0. The CDR3 spans 14 residues. The CDR3 DNA reads as TGTGCCTGGAGTCAGGGGGCGAACACCGGGGAGCTGTTTTTT. Protein sequence: CAWSQGANTGELFF.

This clonotype occurred a few times. This chain's CDR3 is CAISDLAGGDNEQFF. For the CDR3, the DNA is TGTGCCATCAGTGACTTAGCGGGAGGAGACAATGAGCAGTTCTTC. J is TRBJ2-1 and V is TRBV10-3, with 10 bases that match TRBD2. The CDR3 is made up of 15 amino acids. The V segment lost 3 bases and the J segment 5 bases; nucleotides outside the gene matches: 4. CDR1 and CDR2 (germline): ENHRY, SYGVKD.

The rearrangement links TRBV27 to TRBJ2-5; a possible D gene is TRBD2 (5 bases). The CDR3 covers 15 residues. Per germline, CDR1 MNHEY and CDR2 SMNVEV (reference sequence). The germline V and J ends were trimmed by 4 bases and 1 base, with 13 bases remaining between them. Here the CDR3 DNA reads TGTGCCAGCAGTTCGATAGCGACCAGCCAAGAGACCCAGTACTTC. Translated, it gives CASSSIATSQETQYF.

The rearrangement joins TRBV30 to TRBJ2-2; no reliable D call. This CDR3 is 12 amino acids long. The V end lost 0 bases, the J end lost 6 bases, and 5 bases lay between the germline ends. Germline V lookup: CDR1 GTSNPN, CDR2 SVGIG (reference sequence). DNA of the CDR3: TGTGCCTGGAGTGTACGTGCCGGGGAGCTGTTTTTT. Translating gives CAWSVRAGELFF.

V usage is TRBV4-1 and J usage is TRBJ2-1; the D is unclear. Trimming took 2 bases from V and 5 from J, leaving 10 bases between them. This CDR3 contains 14 residues. CDR1 is MGHRA and CDR2 is YSYEKL in the germline V gene. The CDR3 loop reads CASSQWGGHNEQFF. CDR3 nucleotides: TGCGCCAGCAGCCAATGGGGTGGCCACAATGAGCAGTTCTTC.

The rearrangement uses TRBV2 and TRBJ1-5; D ambiguous. The CDR3 is 12 amino acids. Germline V lookup: CDR1 SNHLY, CDR2 FYNNEI. The V end was cut by 4 bases, the J end by 4 bases, with 5 bases between. CDR3 sequence (DNA): TGTGCCAGCAGTGGCTTAAATCAGCCCCAGCATTTT. This sequence encodes CASSGLNQPQHF.

This chain uses TRBV4-2 with TRBJ1-6; unclear D gene. Germline CDR1 LGHNA, CDR2 YNFKEQ. This CDR3 comprises 15 residues. V was cut by 0 bases and J by 10 bases, with 13 bases left in between. CDR3 protein: CASSQESRVGSPLHF. CDR3 DNA: TGTGCCAGCAGCCAAGAATCGAGGGTAGGGTCACCCCTCCACTTT.

This chain uses TRBV7-8 with TRBJ1-5; D unclear. CDR1 SGHVS and CDR2 FQNEAQ come from the germline V gene. The CDR3 contains 15 residues. V lost 2 bases, J lost 0 bases, and 8 bases lay in between. CDR3 nucleotides: TGTGCCAGCAGCTTAACCTTGGATAGCAATCAGCCCCAGCATTTT. The encoded protein is CASSLTLDSNQPQHF.